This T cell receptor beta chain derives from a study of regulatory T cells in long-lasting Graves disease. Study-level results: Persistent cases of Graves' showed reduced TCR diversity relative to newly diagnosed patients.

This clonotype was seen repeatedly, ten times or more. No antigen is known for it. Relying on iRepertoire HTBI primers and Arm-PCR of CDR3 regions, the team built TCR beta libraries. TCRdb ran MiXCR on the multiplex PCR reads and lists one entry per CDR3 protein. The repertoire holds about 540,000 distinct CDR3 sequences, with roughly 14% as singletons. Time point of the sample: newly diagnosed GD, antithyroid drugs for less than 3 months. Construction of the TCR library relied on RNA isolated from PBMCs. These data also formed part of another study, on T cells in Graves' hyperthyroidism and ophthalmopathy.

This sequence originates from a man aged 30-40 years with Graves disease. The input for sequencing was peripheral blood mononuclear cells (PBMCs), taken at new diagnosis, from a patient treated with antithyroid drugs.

The CDR3 reads CSARTNPSTDTQYF. CDR3 nucleotides: TGCAGTGCAAGGACTAACCCAAGCACAGATACGCAGTATTTT. V is TRBV20-1 and J is TRBJ2-3, with D tentatively TRBD2 (6 bases). The V gene lost 6 bases and the J gene lost 0 bases, with 13 bases spanning the gap. The germline CDR1 and CDR2 sequences are DFQATT and SNEGSKA (reference sequence). CDR3 length: 14 residues.